This TCR beta chain was sequenced in a study of control samples from healthy donors and cancer patients. Germline V lookup: CDR1 LGHNA, CDR2 YSLEER. This CDR3 is built from 15 residues. Between the trimmed V and J ends, which lost 6 bases and 6 bases, there was a span of 20 bases. The protocol was immunoSEQ multiplex PCR, while the TCRdb copy is restricted to in-frame clones and leaves out a portion. The sample holds approximately 50,000 clones, around 90% seen once. The receptor was isolated from a man aged 55 to 70 with head and neck cancer. The sequenced material came from PBMCs. V usage is TRBV4-3 and J usage is TRBJ1-1, with D perhaps TRBD1 (5 bases). CDR3: CASRHKHPGGPEAFF. DNA for the CDR3: TGCGCCAGCAGACACAAGCATCCGGGGGGACCTGAAGCTTTCTTT.